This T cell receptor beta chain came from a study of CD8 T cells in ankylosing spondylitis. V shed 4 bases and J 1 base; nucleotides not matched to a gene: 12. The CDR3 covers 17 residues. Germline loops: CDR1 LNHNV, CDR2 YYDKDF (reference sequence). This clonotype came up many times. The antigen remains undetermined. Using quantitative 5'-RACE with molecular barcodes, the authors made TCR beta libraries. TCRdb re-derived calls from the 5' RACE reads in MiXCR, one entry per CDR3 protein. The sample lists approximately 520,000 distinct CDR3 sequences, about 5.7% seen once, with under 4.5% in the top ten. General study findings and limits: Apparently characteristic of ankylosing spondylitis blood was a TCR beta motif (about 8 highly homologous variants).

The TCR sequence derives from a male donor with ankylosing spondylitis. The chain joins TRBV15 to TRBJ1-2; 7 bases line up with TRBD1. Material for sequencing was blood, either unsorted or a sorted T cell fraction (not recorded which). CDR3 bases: TGTGCCACCAGCACCGACCCGGGACAGCTTGTTAACTATGGCTACACCTTC. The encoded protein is CATSTDPGQLVNYGYTF.